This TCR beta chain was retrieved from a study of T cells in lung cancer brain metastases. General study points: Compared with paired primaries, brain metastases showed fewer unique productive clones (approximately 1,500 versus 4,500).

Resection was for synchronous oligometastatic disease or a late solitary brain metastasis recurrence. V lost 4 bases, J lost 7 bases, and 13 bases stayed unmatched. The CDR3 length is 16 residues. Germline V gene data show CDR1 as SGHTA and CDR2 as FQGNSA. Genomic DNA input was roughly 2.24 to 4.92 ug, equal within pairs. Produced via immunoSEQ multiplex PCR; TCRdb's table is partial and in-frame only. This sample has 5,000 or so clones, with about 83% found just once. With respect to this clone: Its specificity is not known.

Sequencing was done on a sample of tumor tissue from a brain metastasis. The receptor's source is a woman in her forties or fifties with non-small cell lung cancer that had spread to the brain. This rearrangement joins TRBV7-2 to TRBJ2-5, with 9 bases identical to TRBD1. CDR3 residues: CASSSMTGGGLATQYF. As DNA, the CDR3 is TGTGCCAGCAGCTCTATGACAGGGGGAGGATTGGCGACCCAGTACTTC.